Following are 18 T cell receptor beta chains from one sample sequenced in a study of identical twins. Using its own MiXCR run on the 5' RACE reads, TCRdb lists one record per CDR3 protein. The table has about 570,000 distinct CDR3 sequences, more than 9% seen once; the top ten hold 2.5% to 3.5%. These data were also reused for a study on yellow fever vaccine responses in identical twins.

Source material: PBMCs. Source of these receptors: a woman aged 18 to 35 in good health.

This clonotype was observed many times. The gene calls are TRBV7-9 and TRBJ2-2, with TRBD1 identical over 10 bases. The CDR3 is 15 residues long. V shed 5 bases and J 3 bases; nucleotides not matched to a gene: 3. Per the germline V gene, CDR1 is SEHNR and CDR2 is FQNEAQ (reference sequence). The CDR3 sequence: CASSAGTGDTGELFF. The CDR3 DNA reads as TGTGCCAGCAGCGCAGGGACAGGGGACACCGGGGAGCTGTTTTTT.

This clonotype came up a few times. The conserved phenylalanine or tryptophan is not found at the CDR3 terminus, so this likely reflects a read error. The chain combines TRBV9 with TRBJ1-2; D is ambiguous. Germline CDR1 is SGDLS and CDR2 is YYNGEE. Trimming pared 0 bases from V and 4 bases from J, leaving 1 base between. The CDR3 is 11 amino acids. The DNA of the CDR3 is TGTGCCAGCAGCGTAGTCTATGGCTACACCTCC. Its translation: CASSVVYGYTS.

The CDR3 reads CASSVDFGGPYNEQFF. CDR3 in DNA: TGTGCCAGCAGCGTAGACTTCGGGGGGCCCTACAATGAGCAGTTCTTC. The chain links TRBV9 to TRBJ2-1; TRBD2 is a possible D gene (7 bases). CDR1 and CDR2 (germline): SGDLS, YYNGEE. Trimming cost V 0 bases and J 2 bases, with 12 bases left between them. CDR3 size: 16 residues.

This clonotype was found a few times. The chain joins TRBV11-3 to TRBJ2-1, with TRBD2 identical over 8 bases. With V trimmed by 0 bases and J by 2 bases, 3 bases remained unmatched. The germline V gene has CDR1 SGHNT and CDR2 YENEEA. The CDR3 totals 16 residues. CDR3 loop: CASSLESAGAYNEQFF. The DNA for the CDR3 is TGTGCCAGCAGCTTAGAGTCAGCGGGAGCCTACAATGAGCAGTTCTTC.

This clonotype was seen ten or more times. The chain employs TRBV4-3 and TRBJ2-1; the D is unclear. The CDR3 spans 15 residues. Germline CDR1 reads LGHNA; CDR2 reads YSLEER. V lost 0 bases to trimming and J lost 0 bases, with 6 bases between them. CDR3 amino acids: CASSQDGSSYNEQFF. The CDR3 DNA reads as TGCGCCAGCAGCCAAGATGGCAGCTCCTACAATGAGCAGTTCTTC.

This clonotype was counted only a few times. The rearrangement uses TRBV4-3 and TRBJ2-2; 12 positions match TRBD2. Trimming took 4 bases from V and 0 from J; bases not matched to a gene: 9. This CDR3 comprises 19 residues. Germline-derived CDR1 and CDR2 are LGHNA and YSLEER. CDR3 sequence (DNA): TGCGCCAGCAGCCGAGAGGGGACTAGCGGGTTCGCGAACACCGGGGAGCTGTTTTTT. Amino acid sequence: CASSREGTSGFANTGELFF.

The J gene is TRBJ1-5, the V gene TRBV12-3 or TRBV12-4, with D maybe TRBD1 (5 bases). V was shortened by 6 bases and J by 3 bases, with 18 bases between the two germline ends. The CDR3 runs 16 residues. The DNA for the CDR3 is TGTGCCAGCAGCTTGAGGATAGGGGAGCCCAATCAGCCCCAGCATTTT. It translates to CASSLRIGEPNQPQHF.

The V call is TRBV29-1, the J call TRBJ1-4; the D is unclear. This CDR3 spans 15 amino acids. Trimming removed 1 base from V and 7 bases from J, with 16 bases in between. Germline assignment: CDR1 SQVTM and CDR2 ANQGSEA. Here the CDR3 DNA reads TGCAGCGTTGAAGTAGCCGGCCCCATGGGTGAAAAACTGTTTTTT. Protein product: CSVEVAGPMGEKLFF.

This clonotype was recorded at least ten times. The V and J genes are TRBV12-3 or TRBV12-4 and TRBJ2-3; D is unclear. V lost 6 bases and J 0 bases, leaving 7 bases between the germline ends. The CDR3 runs 13 residues. The CDR3 spells CASRTLSTDTQYF. For the CDR3, the DNA is TGTGCCAGCAGGACTTTGAGCACAGATACGCAGTATTTT.

This clonotype was found many times. The CDR3 loop is CASSYLAEGSYNEQFF. The CDR3 nucleotides read TGTGCCAGCAGTTACTTAGCGGAAGGCTCCTACAATGAGCAGTTCTTC. V usage is TRBV6-2 or TRBV6-3 and J usage is TRBJ2-1, with a possible D match to TRBD2 (6 bases). Germline CDR1 reads MNHEY; CDR2 reads SVGEGT. The CDR3 runs 16 residues. Trimming pared 1 base from V and 0 bases from J, leaving 10 bases between.

This clonotype was counted at least ten times. The chain uses TRBV7-2 and TRBJ2-2, with TRBD2 as a possible D gene (5 bases). Trimming took 4 bases from V and 4 from J, leaving 13 bases between them. This CDR3 comprises 15 residues. Germline assignment: CDR1 SGHTA and CDR2 FQGNSA. Here the CDR3 reads CASSSGLGITGELFF. The CDR3 bases are TGTGCCAGCAGCTCAGGACTGGGTATCACCGGGGAGCTGTTTTTT. The full variable domain, rest sourced from reference TRBV7-2 and TRBJ2-2, is GAGVSQSPSNKVTEKGKDVELRCDPISGHTALYWYRQSLGQGLEFLIYFQGNSAPDKSGLPSDRFSAERTGGSVSTLTIQRTQQEDSAVYLCASSSGLGITGELFFGEGSRLTVL.

The rearrangement links TRBV9 to TRBJ2-3; 10 bases are a match to TRBD2. The CDR3 has 16 amino acids. CDR1 and CDR2 from the germline V gene are SGDLS and YYNGEE. Trimming cost V 0 bases and J 0 bases; bases outside gene matches: 1. As DNA, the CDR3 is TGTGCCAGCAGCGTAGTAGCGGGGGGAAGCACAGATACGCAGTATTTT. Translated, it gives CASSVVAGGSTDTQYF.

The CDR3 nucleotides read TGTGCCAGCAGCTTAACGAACTACAATGAGCAGTTCTTC. Translating gives CASSLTNYNEQFF. J is TRBJ2-1 and V is TRBV7-2, with D unclear. CDR3 length: 13 amino acids. The V end lost 2 bases, the J end lost 3 bases, and 5 bases lay between the germline ends. Germline V gene lookup returns CDR1 SGHTA and CDR2 FQGNSA.

This clonotype has at least ten counts. This chain connects TRBV5-1 to TRBJ2-7; D unresolved. This CDR3 is 14 amino acids long. V was shortened by 4 bases and J by 0 bases, with 11 bases between the two germline ends. From germline, CDR1 is SGHRS and CDR2 YFSETQ. CDR3 nucleotide sequence: TGCGCCAGCAGCATCCATACGACCTCCTACGAGCAGTACTTC. This encodes CASSIHTTSYEQYF. Full variable domain (rest looked up from reference TRBV5-1 and TRBJ2-7): KAGVTQTPRYLIKTRGQQVTLSCSPISGHRSVSWYQQTPGQGLQFLFEYFSETQRNKGNFPGRFSGRQFSNSRSEMNVSTLELGDSALYLCASSIHTTSYEQYFGPGTRLTVT.

Remarks on this clonotype: A read error may account for a junction end that differs from germline. V gene TRBV20-1 combines with J gene TRBJ2-5; 7 bases agree with TRBD2. The CDR3 contains 17 residues. CDR1 is DFQATT, CDR2 SNEGSKA, per germline (reference sequence). CDR3 DNA: TGCTGTGCTTTCCAAGTTAGGGCTAGCGGACGCCAAGAGACCCAGTACTTC. Translating gives CCAFQVRASGRQETQYF.

Many counts were recorded for this clonotype. Written as DNA, the CDR3 is TGTGCCAGCAGTGGGGGGACTAAAGAGACCCAGTACTTC. Amino acid sequence: CASSGGTKETQYF. This sequence joins TRBV2 and TRBJ2-5; 7 nucleotides match TRBD2. V shed 4 bases, J shed 3 bases, and the junction held 2 bases outside the gene matches. Per the germline V gene, CDR1 is SNHLY and CDR2 is FYNNEI. The CDR3 is 13 amino acids.

Comment on this clonotype: Since a much larger clone is just one base distant, this may be a read error. The rearrangement uses TRBV6-1 and TRBJ2-5, with 11 bases aligning to TRBD2. This CDR3 comprises 14 residues. J was trimmed by 5 bases and V by 4 bases; bases with no gene match: 3. CDR1 and CDR2 (germline): MNHNS, SASEGT. CDR3 DNA: TGTGCCAGCAGTGCGGTAGCGGGAGGGGAGACCCAGTACTTC. The encoded protein is CASSAVAGGETQYF.

This clonotype was found many times. The CDR3 loop reads CASSGTSGIDEQYF. CDR3 nucleotide sequence: TGTGCCAGCAGCGGGACTAGCGGGATCGACGAGCAGTACTTC. This chain joins TRBV9 and TRBJ2-7, with 12 bases identical to TRBD2. V dropped 3 bases and J dropped 5; count of bases not matched to a gene: 3. Per the germline V gene, CDR1 is SGDLS and CDR2 is YYNGEE. The CDR3 contains 14 residues.